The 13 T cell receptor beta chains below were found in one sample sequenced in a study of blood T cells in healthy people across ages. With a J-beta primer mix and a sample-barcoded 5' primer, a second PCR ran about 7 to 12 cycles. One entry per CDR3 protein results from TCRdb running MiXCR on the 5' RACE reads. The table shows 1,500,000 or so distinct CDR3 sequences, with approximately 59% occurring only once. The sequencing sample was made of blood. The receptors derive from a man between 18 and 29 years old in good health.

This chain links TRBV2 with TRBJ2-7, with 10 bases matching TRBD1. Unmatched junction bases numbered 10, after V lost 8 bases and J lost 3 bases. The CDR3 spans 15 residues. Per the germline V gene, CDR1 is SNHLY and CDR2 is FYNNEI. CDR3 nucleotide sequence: TGTGCCAGCCAGGACAGGGGGTATGGAAACTACGAGCAGTACTTC. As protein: CASQDRGYGNYEQYF.

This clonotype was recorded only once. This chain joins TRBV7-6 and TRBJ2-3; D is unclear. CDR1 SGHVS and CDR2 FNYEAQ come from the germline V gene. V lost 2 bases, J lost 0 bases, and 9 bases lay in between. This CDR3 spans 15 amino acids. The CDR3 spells CASSLSAPSTDTQYF. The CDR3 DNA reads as TGTGCCAGCAGCTTATCGGCTCCGAGCACAGATACGCAGTATTTT.

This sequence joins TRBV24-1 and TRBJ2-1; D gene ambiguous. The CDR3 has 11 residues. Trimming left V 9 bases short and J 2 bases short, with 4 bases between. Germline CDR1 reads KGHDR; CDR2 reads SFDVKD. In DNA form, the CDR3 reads TGTGCCACCGGAGCCTACAATGAGCAGTTCTTC. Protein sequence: CATGAYNEQFF.

CDR3 in amino acids: CASSLGDIRTEAFF. The CDR3 DNA is TGTGCCAGCAGCTTAGGGGACATAAGGACTGAAGCTTTCTTT. This chain joins TRBV5-6 and TRBJ1-1; D may be TRBD1 (6 bases). The ends were cut back, 2 bases at V and 5 bases at J, with 13 bases in the middle. The CDR3 spans 14 residues. The germline CDR1 and CDR2 sequences are SGHDT and YYEEEE.

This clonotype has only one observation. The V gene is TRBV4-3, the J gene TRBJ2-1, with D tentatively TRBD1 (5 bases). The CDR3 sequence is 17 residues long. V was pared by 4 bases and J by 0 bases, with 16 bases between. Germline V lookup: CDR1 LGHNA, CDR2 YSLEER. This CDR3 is CASSLNGGASSYNEQFF. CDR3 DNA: TGCGCCAGCAGCCTCAATGGTGGGGCCAGCTCCTACAATGAGCAGTTCTTC.

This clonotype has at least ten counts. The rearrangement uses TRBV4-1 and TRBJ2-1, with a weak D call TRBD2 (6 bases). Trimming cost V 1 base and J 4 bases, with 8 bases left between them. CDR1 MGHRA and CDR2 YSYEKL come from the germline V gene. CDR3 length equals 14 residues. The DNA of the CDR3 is TGCGCCAGCAGCCAAGGGGGGACTTACAATGAGCAGTTCTTC. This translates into CASSQGGTYNEQFF.

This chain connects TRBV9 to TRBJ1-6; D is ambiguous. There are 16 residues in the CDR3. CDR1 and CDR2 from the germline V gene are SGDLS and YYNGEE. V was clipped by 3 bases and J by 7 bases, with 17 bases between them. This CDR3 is CASSAEGARSNSPLHF. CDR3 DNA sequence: TGTGCCAGCAGCGCAGAGGGCGCAAGATCAAATTCACCCCTCCACTTT.

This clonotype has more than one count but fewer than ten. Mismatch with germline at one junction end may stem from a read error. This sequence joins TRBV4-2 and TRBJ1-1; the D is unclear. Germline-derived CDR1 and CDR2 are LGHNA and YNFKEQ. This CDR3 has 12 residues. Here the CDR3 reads CASSHVNTEAFF. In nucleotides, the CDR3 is TGCGCCAGCAGCCACGTGAACACTGAAGCTTTCTTT.

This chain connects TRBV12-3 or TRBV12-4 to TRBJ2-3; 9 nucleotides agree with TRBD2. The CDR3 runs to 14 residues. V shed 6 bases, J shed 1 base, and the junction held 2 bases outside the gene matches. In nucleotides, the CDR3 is TGTGCCAGCAGAACTAGCGGGCGCACAGATACGCAGTATTTT. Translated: CASRTSGRTDTQYF.

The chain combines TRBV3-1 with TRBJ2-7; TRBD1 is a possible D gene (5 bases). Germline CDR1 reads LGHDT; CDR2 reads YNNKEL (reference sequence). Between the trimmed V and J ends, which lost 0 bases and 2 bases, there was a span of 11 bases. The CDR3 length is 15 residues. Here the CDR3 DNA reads TGTGCCAGCAGCCAAGAATTGGACACCACCTACGAGCAGTACTTC. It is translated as CASSQELDTTYEQYF.

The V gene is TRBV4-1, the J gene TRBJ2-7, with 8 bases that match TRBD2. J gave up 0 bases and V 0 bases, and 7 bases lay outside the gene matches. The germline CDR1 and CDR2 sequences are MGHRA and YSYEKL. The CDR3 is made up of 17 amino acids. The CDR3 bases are TGCGCCAGCAGCCAAGATCGGGGGGGGGTCACCTCCTACGAGCAGTACTTC. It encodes CASSQDRGGVTSYEQYF.

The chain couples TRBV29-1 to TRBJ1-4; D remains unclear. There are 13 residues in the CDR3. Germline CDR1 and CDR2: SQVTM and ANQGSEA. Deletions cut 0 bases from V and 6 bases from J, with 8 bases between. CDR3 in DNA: TGCAGCGTTGAAGAAGGGAGGGATGAAAAACTGTTTTTT. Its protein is CSVEEGRDEKLFF.

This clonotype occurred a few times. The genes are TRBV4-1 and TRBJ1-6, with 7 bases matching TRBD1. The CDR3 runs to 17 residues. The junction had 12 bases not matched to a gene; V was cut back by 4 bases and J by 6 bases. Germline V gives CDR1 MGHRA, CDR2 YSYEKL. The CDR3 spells CASSRPFPGQLNSPLHF. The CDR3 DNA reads TGCGCCAGCAGCCGCCCCTTCCCGGGACAGCTTAATTCACCCCTCCACTTT.